A single sample gave rise to the 3 T cell receptor beta chains below, sequenced in a study of shared clonotypes between healthy human individuals (dated by TCRdb to 2019 to 2021). Libraries were built with the immunoSEQ multiplex PCR assay. In TCRdb, the immuneACCESS table is reduced to in-frame sequences with V and J assigned. These tables do not hold every clone; where another copy was compared, an unresolved V gene accounts for under half, and the others remain unexplained. The sample table records 330,000 or so clones; around 67% of these occur just once. The ten largest clonotypes hold about a tenth of the sample. The sample was memory CD4+ T cells sorted from blood. Reading the label with the study, this specimen's cell subset or site is: CD45RA-negative fraction. Receptor source: a man aged 25 to 40 in good health.

This clone was picked up one time. The chain carries TRBV6-1 and TRBJ2-7, with 7 bases that match TRBD2. Germline loops: CDR1 MNHNS, CDR2 SASEGT. This CDR3 is 14 amino acids long. Trimming removed 5 bases from V and 3 bases from J; junction bases left unmatched: 7. The CDR3 region is CASSPSGNHYEQYF. DNA for the CDR3: TGTGCCAGCAGTCCTAGCGGAAATCACTACGAGCAGTACTTC.

The CDR3 DNA reads as TGTGCCAGCAGCGTAGCTTTCCGACTAGCGGGAGCCACCAATGAGCAGTTCTTC. It encodes CASSVAFRLAGATNEQFF. The chain recombines TRBV9 with TRBJ2-1, with TRBD2 matching 12 bases. The CDR3 has 18 amino acids. The germline V gene encodes CDR1 SGDLS and CDR2 YYNGEE. V lost 0 bases and J lost 6; bases outside the gene matches: 10.

J is TRBJ2-7 and V is TRBV19; 8 bases are a match to TRBD2. The V segment lost 3 bases and the J segment 2 bases; nucleotides outside the gene matches: 3. The CDR3 is 14 residues long. CDR1 LNHDA and CDR2 SQIVND come from the germline V gene (reference sequence). This CDR3 is CASSMSGGTYEQYF. CDR3 sequence (DNA): TGTGCCAGTAGTATGAGCGGGGGAACCTACGAGCAGTACTTC.